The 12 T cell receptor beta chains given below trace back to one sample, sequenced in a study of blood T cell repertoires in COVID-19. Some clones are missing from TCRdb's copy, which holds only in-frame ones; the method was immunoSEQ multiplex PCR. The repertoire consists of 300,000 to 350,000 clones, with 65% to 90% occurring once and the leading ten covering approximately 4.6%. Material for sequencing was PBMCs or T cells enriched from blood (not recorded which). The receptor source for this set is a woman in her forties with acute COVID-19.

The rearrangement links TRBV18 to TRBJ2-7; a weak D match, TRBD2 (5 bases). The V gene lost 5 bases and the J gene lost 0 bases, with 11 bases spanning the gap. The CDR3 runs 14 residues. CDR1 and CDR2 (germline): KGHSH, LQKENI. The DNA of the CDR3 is TGTGCCAGCTCAGGAGGTTCCCTCTCCTACGAGCAGTACTTC. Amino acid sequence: CASSGGSLSYEQYF.

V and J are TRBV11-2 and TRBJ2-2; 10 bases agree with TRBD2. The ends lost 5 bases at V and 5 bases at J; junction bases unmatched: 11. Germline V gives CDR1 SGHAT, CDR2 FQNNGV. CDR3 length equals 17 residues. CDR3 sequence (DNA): TGTGCCAGCAGCCCCGGACTAGCGGTACCAGGTACCGGGGAGCTGTTTTTT. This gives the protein CASSPGLAVPGTGELFF.

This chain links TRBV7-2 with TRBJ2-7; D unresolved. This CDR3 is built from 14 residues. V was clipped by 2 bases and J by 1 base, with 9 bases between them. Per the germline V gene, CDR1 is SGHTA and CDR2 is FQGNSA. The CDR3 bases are TGTGCCAGCAGCTTATCCTTCGGGTCCTACGAGCAGTACTTC. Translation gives CASSLSFGSYEQYF.

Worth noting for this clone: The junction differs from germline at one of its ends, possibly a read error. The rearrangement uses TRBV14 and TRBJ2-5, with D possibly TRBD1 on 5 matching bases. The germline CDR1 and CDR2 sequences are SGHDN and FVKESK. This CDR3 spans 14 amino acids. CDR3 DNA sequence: TGTGCCAGCAGCCAAGACAGGGCCCAAGGGACCCAGTACTTC. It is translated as CASSQDRAQGTQYF.

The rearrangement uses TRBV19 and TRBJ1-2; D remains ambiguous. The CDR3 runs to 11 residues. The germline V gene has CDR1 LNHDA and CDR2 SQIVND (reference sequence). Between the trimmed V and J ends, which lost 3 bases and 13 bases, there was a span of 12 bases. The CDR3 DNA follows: TGTGCCAGTAGTATTTACAGTAAACTCACCTTC. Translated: CASSIYSKLTF.

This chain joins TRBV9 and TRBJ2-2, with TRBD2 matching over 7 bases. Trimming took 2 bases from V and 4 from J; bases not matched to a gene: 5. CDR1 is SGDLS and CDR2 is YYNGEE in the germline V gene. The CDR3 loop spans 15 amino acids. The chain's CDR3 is CASSVQLAATGELFF. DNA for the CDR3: TGTGCCAGCAGCGTCCAGCTAGCGGCCACCGGGGAGCTGTTTTTT.

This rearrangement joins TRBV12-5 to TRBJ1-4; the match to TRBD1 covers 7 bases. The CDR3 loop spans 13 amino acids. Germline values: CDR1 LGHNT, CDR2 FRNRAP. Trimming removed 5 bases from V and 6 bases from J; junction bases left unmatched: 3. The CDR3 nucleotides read TGTGCTAGTGGTCCCGGGACAGATGAAAAACTGTTTTTT. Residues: CASGPGTDEKLFF. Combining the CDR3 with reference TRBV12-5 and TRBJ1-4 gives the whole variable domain DARVTQTPRHKVTEMGQEVTMRCQPILGHNTVFWYRQTMMQGLELLAYFRNRAPLDDSGMPKDRFSAEMPDATLATLKIQPSEPRDSAVYFCASGPGTDEKLFFGSGTQLSVL.

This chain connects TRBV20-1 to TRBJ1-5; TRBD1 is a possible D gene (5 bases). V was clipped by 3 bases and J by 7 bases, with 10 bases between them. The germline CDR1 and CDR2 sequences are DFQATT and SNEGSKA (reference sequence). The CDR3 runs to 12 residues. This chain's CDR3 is CSASRGEQPQHF. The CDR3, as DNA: TGCAGTGCTAGTCGGGGGGAACAGCCCCAGCATTTT.

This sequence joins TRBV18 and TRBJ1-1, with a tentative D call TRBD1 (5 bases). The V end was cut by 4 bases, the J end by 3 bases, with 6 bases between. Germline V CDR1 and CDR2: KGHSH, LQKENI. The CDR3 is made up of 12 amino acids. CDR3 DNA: TGTGCCAGCTCACAACAGGACACTGAAGCTTTCTTT. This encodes CASSQQDTEAFF.

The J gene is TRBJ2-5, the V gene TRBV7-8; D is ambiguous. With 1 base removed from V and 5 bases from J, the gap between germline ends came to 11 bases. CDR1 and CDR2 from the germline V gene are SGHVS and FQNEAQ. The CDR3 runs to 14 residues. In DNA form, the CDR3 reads TGTGCCAGCAGCTTAGGCGGTCTTGGGGAGACCCAGTACTTC. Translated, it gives CASSLGGLGETQYF.

The CDR3: CASREFAVGEKLFF. Written as DNA, the CDR3 is TGCGCCAGCAGGGAATTTGCGGTCGGAGAAAAACTGTTTTTT. The rearrangement links TRBV5-1 to TRBJ1-4; unclear D gene. Germline V lookup: CDR1 SGHRS, CDR2 YFSETQ. There are 14 residues in the CDR3. V was trimmed by 5 bases and J by 8 bases, leaving 16 bases between them.

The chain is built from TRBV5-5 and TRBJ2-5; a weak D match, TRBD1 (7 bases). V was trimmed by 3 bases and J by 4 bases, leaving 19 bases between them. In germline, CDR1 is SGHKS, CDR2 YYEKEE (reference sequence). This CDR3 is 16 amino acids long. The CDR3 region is CASSSGVGGGLETQYF. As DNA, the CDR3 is TGTGCCAGCAGCTCGGGGGTAGGGGGCGGCTTAGAGACCCAGTACTTC.